Described below is a single TCR beta chain sequence and its context. This record comes from a study of blood T cell repertoires in COVID-19. At the level of the study: Sources were T cells, B-cell-depleted T cells, or PBMCs; the material itself was cDNA or gDNA.

There are 21 residues in the CDR3. Authors' methods: Reference gene primers were amplified, and this amplification served to estimate nucleated cell counts. Here immunoSEQ multiplex PCR was the method, and the copy in TCRdb shows in-frame clones only, minus some. V, J and clone size derive from that table, while D and trimming were established from the DNA sequence. The sample contains tens of thousands of clones, approximately 85% of which appear only once. Sequencing used peripheral blood. The clonotype was recovered from a man over 45 with COVID-19, enrolled during active disease. The V and J genes are TRBV21-1 and TRBJ2-3; TRBD2, the table's D call, was not compared with the DNA. TRBV21-1 is noted as a pseudogene. The CDR3 is CASSNRSGLAGGVKGTDTQYF. In DNA, the CDR3 is TGTGCCAGCAGCAACCGGAGCGGACTAGCGGGAGGGGTAAAGGGCACAGATACGCAGTATTTT.